This T cell receptor beta chain stems from a study of OX40 agonist ivuxolimab in advanced cancers. In the study overall: The costimulatory receptor OX40 (CD134) was targeted by ivuxolimab, a fully human IgG2 agonistic monoclonal antibody. Intravenous ivuxolimab was administered to patients every 2 weeks at six dose levels: 0.01, 0.1, 0.3, 1.5, 3 and 10 mg/kg. Among the roughly 52 dose-escalation patients, some 20 had hepatocellular carcinoma, 15 or so melanoma, 9 renal cell carcinoma and 9 head and neck cancer. The dose-escalation cohort was around 83% male with a mean age of about 54 years, ranging from roughly 23 to 79. Patients were allowed to have had prior anti-PD-1, anti-PD-L1 or anti-CTLA-4 therapy, and approximately 41% of the dose-escalation patients had previously received checkpoint inhibitors. Three dose-escalation patients achieved partial responses, one with hepatocellular carcinoma and two with cutaneous melanoma. The purpose of peripheral TCRbeta sequencing was to test whether ivuxolimab changed TCR sequence diversity and led to clonal T-cell expansion. The paper reports the monotherapy dose-escalation portion (N of about 50 patients) of the phase I ivuxolimab trial. Findings and caveats that apply to the study as a whole: In the 0.1-3.0 mg/kg groups, partial responders were among the patients with the lowest normalized peripheral clonal expansion, particularly in CD8+ T cells. After ivuxolimab, expanded clones were on average more numerous among CD8+ T cells than among CD4+ T cells. At doses of 0.1 to 3.0 mg/kg, clonal expansion of both CD4+ and CD8+ T cells in blood was seen between baseline and week 6. The antigen specificity of the peripheral T cells that underwent clonal expansion was not determined. Low levels of normalized T-cell clonal expansion were also shown by some nonresponding patients.

Of note for this clone: What antigen it recognizes has not been identified. Qualities for individual bases were not recorded, and no much larger clone is one base off.

CDR1 and CDR2 are read off the germline V gene as MDHEN and SYDVKM. V sheds 10 bases and J sheds 9 bases, leaving 15 bases between their ends. The CDR3 numbers 11 residues from cysteine through phenylalanine. Here the CDR3 DNA is all that survives: 33 bases in frame from base 1. Genomic DNA was extracted from sorted cells for sequencing of the TCRbeta CDR3 region. TCRbeta CDR3 regions were sequenced using the immunoSEQ Assay. TCRdb provides this immuneACCESS table in a form limited to in-frame rearrangements. Some clones are lacking; in checked studies, under half of them reflect an unresolved V gene, and why the rest are absent is not known. This sample holds approximately 56,000 clones; 75% to 90% were observed only once. In total, the top ten clones hold about 1.7% of the sample. Patients with autoimmune disease history or receiving systemic immunosuppression were excluded from the trial. Peripheral blood for TCR sequencing was collected from all dose cohorts at baseline, on cycle 4 day 1, and on cycle 7 day 1. The samples were drawn from a first-in-human, open-label, multicenter phase I dose-escalation trial of ivuxolimab. Adults with locally advanced or metastatic melanoma, renal cell, hepatocellular, or head and neck squamous cell carcinoma were enrolled in the trial. CD4+ and CD8+ T cells were sorted separately from peripheral blood before TCR sequencing.

Here the chain combines TRBV28 and TRBJ1-1; no D segment can be confidently identified. Sequenced here: CD4+ or CD8+ T cells sorted from blood, sampled in a trial of the OX40 agonist ivuxolimab. This sequence was found in an adult with an advanced solid tumor such as melanoma, head and neck, liver or kidney cancer. The DNA sequence reads TGTGCCACCGTAACCCGACAAAAAGCTTTCTTT. Its product reads: CATVTRQKAFF.